These 27 T cell receptor beta chains came from one sample sequenced in a study of shared T cell receptors in the human thymus. The method was immunoSEQ multiplex PCR; TCRdb's version includes in-frame clones alone and lacks a portion of them. The sample carries about 660,000 clones, about 89% recorded once. The sample was also linked to a second study, of human thymus T cells.

The source material was thymocytes. The receptors were sampled from a boy in the first two years of life with a congenital heart defect.

This chain joins TRBV6-5 and TRBJ1-1; a weak D match, TRBD1 (6 bases). The CDR3 is made up of 14 amino acids. V lost 6 bases and J 1 base, leaving 12 bases between the germline ends. CDR1 MNHEY and CDR2 SVGAGI come from the germline V gene. CDR3 loop: CASSPGTTNTEAFF. The CDR3 nucleotides are TGTGCCAGCAGCCCCGGGACAACGAACACTGAAGCTTTCTTT.

The CDR3 loop reads CASAHRRPDSAEAFF. The CDR3 region has the DNA TGTGCTAGTGCCCACAGACGACCGGACAGCGCTGAAGCTTTCTTT. The genes are TRBV12-5 and TRBJ1-1; possible D gene TRBD1, 6 bases. The CDR3 loop spans 15 amino acids. Between the trimmed V and J ends, which lost 7 bases and 6 bases, there was a span of 21 bases. Germline V gene data show CDR1 as LGHNT and CDR2 as FRNRAP.

V gene TRBV7-9 combines with J gene TRBJ2-7; a weak D match, TRBD2 (6 bases). There are 18 residues in the CDR3. Germline assignment: CDR1 SEHNR and CDR2 FQNEAQ (reference sequence). V was shortened by 5 bases and J by 2 bases, with 25 bases between the two germline ends. The CDR3 sequence is CASSPTNASLAGTYEQYF. CDR3 coding DNA: TGTGCCAGCAGCCCAACAAACGCATCCTTGGCGGGGACCTACGAGCAGTACTTC.

The chain recombines TRBV6-5 with TRBJ2-2; D gene uncertain. The CDR3 is made up of 14 amino acids. Germline V gene data show CDR1 as MNHEY and CDR2 as SVGAGI. Trimming pared 2 bases from V and 7 bases from J, leaving 11 bases between. CDR3 nucleotides: TGTGCCAGCAGTTACGGCTTGGTGAACGGGGAGCTGTTTTTT. Translated: CASSYGLVNGELFF.

The sample holds a few counts of this clone. The chain joins TRBV5-1 to TRBJ1-2, with a tentative D call TRBD1 (6 bases). The V end was cut by 2 bases, the J end by 5 bases, with 10 bases between. The CDR3 length is 13 residues. The germline gives CDR1 SGHRS, CDR2 YFSETQ. The CDR3 DNA reads TGCGCCAGCAGCTTAAGTCAGGGGTATGGCTACACCTTC. Translated: CASSLSQGYGYTF. The full variable domain, rest sourced from reference TRBV5-1 and TRBJ1-2, is KAGVTQTPRYLIKTRGQQVTLSCSPISGHRSVSWYQQTPGQGLQFLFEYFSETQRNKGNFPGRFSGRQFSNSRSEMNVSTLELGDSALYLCASSLSQGYGYTFGSGTRLTVV.

The V gene is TRBV5-1, the J gene TRBJ2-3; D gene ambiguous. The CDR3 length is 12 residues. Germline values: CDR1 SGHRS, CDR2 YFSETQ. Between the trimmed V and J ends, which lost 0 bases and 6 bases, there was a span of 5 bases. This chain's CDR3 is CASSLGRDTQYF. Here the CDR3 DNA reads TGCGCCAGCAGCTTGGGTCGGGATACGCAGTATTTT.

The CDR3 coding sequence is TGTGCCAGCAACTGGGAGACTAGCGGGAACTGGATGTTCTTC. Residues: CASNWETSGNWMFF. The chain recombines TRBV28 with TRBJ2-1, with TRBD2 matching over 11 bases. Germline assignment: CDR1 MDHEN and CDR2 SYDVKM. The CDR3 has 14 amino acids. The junction had 14 bases not matched to a gene; V was cut back by 7 bases and J by 15 bases. The variable domain in full, completed from reference TRBV28 and TRBJ2-1, reads DVKVTQSSRYLVKRTGEKVFLECVQDMDHENMFWYRQDPGLGLRLIYFSYDVKMKEKGDIPEGYSVSREKKERFSLILESASTNQTSMYLCASNWETSGNWMFFGPGTRLTVL.

This sequence joins TRBV6-6 and TRBJ2-3, with 9 bases fitting TRBD2. The V gene's germline CDR1 is MNHNY and CDR2 SVGAGI (reference sequence). V was clipped by 6 bases and J by 1 base; unmatched bases: 5. The CDR3 is made up of 15 amino acids. The CDR3 here is CASRGGTSRTDTQYF. CDR3 DNA sequence: TGTGCCAGCAGAGGCGGGACTAGCCGCACAGATACGCAGTATTTT.

The chain carries TRBV7-9 and TRBJ2-1, with 8 bases fitting TRBD2. The germline V gene has CDR1 SEHNR and CDR2 FQNEAQ (reference sequence). J was trimmed by 4 bases and V by 4 bases; bases with no gene match: 9. CDR3 length equals 16 residues. In nucleotides, the CDR3 is TGTGCCAGCAGCTCCCTAGGCGGGGGGAGGTACAATGAGCAGTTCTTC. It yields the protein CASSSLGGGRYNEQFF. Based on the CDR3 plus reference TRBV7-9 and TRBJ2-1, the full variable domain is DTGVSQNPRHKITKRGQNVTFRCDPISEHNRLYWYRQTLGQGPEFLTYFQNEAQLEKSRLLSDRFSAERPKGSFSTLEIQRTEQGDSAMYLCASSSLGGGRYNEQFFGPGTRLTVL.

The V gene is TRBV27, the J gene TRBJ2-5; TRBD2 matches 7 bases. J gave up 1 base and V 8 bases, and 4 bases lay outside the gene matches. CDR1 and CDR2 from the germline V gene are MNHEY and SMNVEV (reference sequence). This CDR3 region has 13 residues. CDR3: CASRIAGQETQYF. The CDR3 DNA reads TGTGCCAGCCGGATAGCGGGCCAAGAGACCCAGTACTTC.

The genes are TRBV14 and TRBJ2-5, with TRBD2 matching over 8 bases. This CDR3 is built from 18 residues. The germline V gene encodes CDR1 SGHDN and CDR2 FVKESK. Trimming at V came to 0 bases and at J to 0 bases, leaving 9 bases not matched to a gene. CDR3 nucleotides: TGTGCCAGCAGCCAAGAGGGGCGGGAGGCCCAGTACCAAGAGACCCAGTACTTC. Its protein is CASSQEGREAQYQETQYF.

This chain joins TRBV28 and TRBJ1-4; D might be TRBD1 (5 bases). The V gene lost 6 bases and the J gene lost 6 bases, with 11 bases spanning the gap. CDR3 size: 13 residues. The germline gives CDR1 MDHEN, CDR2 SYDVKM. CDR3 DNA: TGTGCCAGCAGCCCCGGGGGACATGAAAAACTGTTTTTT. It is translated as CASSPGGHEKLFF.

The chain combines TRBV28 with TRBJ2-7; perhaps D is TRBD1 or TRBD2 (12 bases each). V was pared by 4 bases and J by 3 bases, with 34 bases between. Per the germline V gene, CDR1 is MDHEN and CDR2 is SYDVKM. The CDR3 consists of 21 residues. CDR3 region: CASSSGQGAHLAGGPYYEQYF. The CDR3 nucleotides are TGTGCCAGCAGTTCGGGACAGGGGGCGCATCTAGCGGGAGGGCCCTACTACGAGCAGTACTTC.

This clone was recorded once. V gene TRBV4-3 combines with J gene TRBJ1-2, with no clear D. Between the trimmed V and J ends, which lost 0 bases and 3 bases, there was a span of 8 bases. Germline V lookup: CDR1 LGHNA, CDR2 YSLEER. The CDR3 is 14 residues long. In DNA form, the CDR3 reads TGCGCCAGCAGCCAAGATCTCCTGTACTATGGCTACACCTTC. Protein sequence: CASSQDLLYYGYTF.

The chain carries TRBV4-3 and TRBJ2-2, with D perhaps matching TRBD1 (6 bases). V was trimmed by 4 bases and J by 4 bases, leaving 19 bases between them. This CDR3 has 17 amino acids. Germline V CDR1 and CDR2: LGHNA, YSLEER. CDR3 residues: CASSRKSTGNGTGELFF. The CDR3 bases are TGCGCCAGCAGCCGAAAAAGTACAGGGAACGGCACCGGGGAGCTGTTTTTT.

For the CDR3, the DNA is TGTGCCAGCAGAAGAAGCGGGGGGGCGAGAGGGGCCAACGTCCTGACTTTC. Encoded protein: CASRRSGGARGANVLTF. The chain carries TRBV25-1 and TRBJ2-6; TRBD2 matches at 10 bases. With 6 bases clipped from V and 4 bases from J, the junction kept 9 bases outside the gene matches. CDR3 length: 17 residues. Germline CDR1 MGHDK, CDR2 SYGVNS.

The V gene is TRBV10-2, the J gene TRBJ2-1; 8 positions agree with TRBD2. Losses at the gene ends were 6 bases for V and 0 bases for J; bases not matched to a gene: 7. Germline V lookup: CDR1 WSHSY, CDR2 SAAADI. The CDR3 contains 16 residues. CDR3 sequence (DNA): TGCGCCAGCAGGGAGACTAGCGCGAGCTCCTACAATGAGCAGTTCTTC. Amino acid sequence: CASRETSASSYNEQFF.

The chain carries TRBV2 and TRBJ2-7; 8 bases map to TRBD2. The CDR3 has 14 residues. V shed 6 bases and J 3 bases; nucleotides not matched to a gene: 7. The germline V gene encodes CDR1 SNHLY and CDR2 FYNNEI. In DNA form, the CDR3 reads TGTGCCAGCAGGGGATCGGGACTAGACTACGAGCAGTACTTC. As protein: CASRGSGLDYEQYF.

This clone was counted only a few times. The V call is TRBV10-3, the J call TRBJ2-7; TRBD1 matches 8 bases. The CDR3 is made up of 15 amino acids. V trimming: 11 bases; J trimming: 3 bases; junction bases outside the gene matches: 15. Per germline, CDR1 ENHRY and CDR2 SYGVKD. Here the CDR3 reads CAVRGPGTGGYEQYF. The CDR3, as DNA: TGTGCCGTCCGGGGCCCCGGGACAGGCGGCTACGAGCAGTACTTC.

The rearrangement uses TRBV2 and TRBJ1-5; D is uncertain. CDR1 and CDR2 (germline): SNHLY, FYNNEI. Trimming took off 1 base at V and 3 bases at J, with 10 bases between the two ends. The CDR3 is 15 amino acids. The CDR3: CASSEDRGLNQPQHF. CDR3 nucleotide sequence: TGTGCCAGCAGTGAAGACAGAGGGCTCAATCAGCCCCAGCATTTT.

CDR3 coding DNA: TGCGCCAGCAGCCAAGTATATTCAGGGAAGGGATCCGAAGCTTTCTTT. Protein product: CASSQVYSGKGSEAFF. This chain uses TRBV4-1 with TRBJ1-1, with D possibly TRBD1 on 5 matching bases. Germline assignment: CDR1 MGHRA and CDR2 YSYEKL. Between the trimmed V and J ends, which lost 1 base and 8 bases, there was a span of 20 bases. This CDR3 is 16 amino acids long.

The chain employs TRBV28 and TRBJ2-1; the match to TRBD2 covers 7 bases. The CDR3 is made up of 18 amino acids. Germline trimming cut 5 bases from V and 2 bases from J; bases unmatched to any gene: 15. Germline V gene sequence: CDR1 MDHEN, CDR2 SYDVKM. This CDR3 is CASSTRFPPSGTYNEQFF. In DNA, the CDR3 is TGTGCCAGCAGTACCCGGTTCCCCCCTAGCGGTACCTACAATGAGCAGTTCTTC.

J is TRBJ2-5 and V is TRBV5-1, with TRBD1 identical over 7 bases. The last part of the DNA fits TRBJ2-7 better; the J call may be wrong. CDR1 SGHRS and CDR2 YFSETQ come from the germline V gene. This CDR3 spans 13 amino acids. CDR3 coding DNA: TGCGCCAGCAGCCGGACAGGTGACGACGAGCAGTACTTC. Translating it yields CASSRTGDDEQYF.

The CDR3 coding sequence is TGTGCCAGCGCCGCGGGGGGCCACTCCTACGAGCAGTACTTC. Its protein product is CASAAGGHSYEQYF. This rearrangement joins TRBV2 to TRBJ2-7; 8 bases line up with TRBD2. The V segment lost 8 bases and the J segment 0 bases; nucleotides outside the gene matches: 6. The CDR3 contains 14 residues. Germline lookup yields CDR1 SNHLY and CDR2 FYNNEI.

This sequence joins TRBV28 and TRBJ2-3, with 16 bases aligning to TRBD2. CDR1 and CDR2 (germline): MDHEN, SYDVKM. The CDR3 loop spans 20 amino acids. The V and J ends lost 5 bases and 2 bases, in that order; junction bases with no gene match: 13. CDR3 sequence: CASSLGLAGGHPHLTDTQYF. CDR3 DNA sequence: TGTGCCAGCAGTCTGGGACTAGCGGGGGGGCACCCCCACCTCACAGATACGCAGTATTTT.

This chain joins TRBV7-2 and TRBJ2-7, with a weak D call TRBD2 (5 bases). There are 16 residues in the CDR3. Trimming pared 4 bases from V and 4 bases from J, leaving 20 bases between. CDR1 and CDR2 (germline): SGHTA, FQGNSA. The CDR3 DNA follows: TGTGCCAGCAGCTCCCGGGTCCACCTACGAGGGTACGAGCAGTACTTC. It codes for CASSSRVHLRGYEQYF. Drawing the rest from reference TRBV7-2 and TRBJ2-7, the complete variable domain is GAGVSQSPSNKVTEKGKDVELRCDPISGHTALYWYRQSLGQGLEFLIYFQGNSAPDKSGLPSDRFSAERTGGSVSTLTIQRTQQEDSAVYLCASSSRVHLRGYEQYFGPGTRLTVT.

The chain employs TRBV28 and TRBJ1-6; TRBD1 matches 7 bases. There are 19 residues in the CDR3. Looked up from germline, CDR1 is MDHEN and CDR2 is SYDVKM. Losses at the gene ends were 6 bases for V and 7 bases for J; bases not matched to a gene: 21. CDR3: CASSLRGSTRAPGNSPLHF. The CDR3 DNA is TGTGCCAGCAGCCTCAGGGGGAGCACCAGGGCGCCCGGAAATTCACCCCTCCACTTT.